These T cell receptor beta chains were read from a single sample in a study of cytomegalovirus exposure and HLA in healthy donors. Generated by immunoSEQ multiplex PCR, the TCRdb table keeps only in-frame clones and is missing some. The repertoire has about 170,000 clones, approximately 78% of them found once; the top ten carry under 3%. The sequenced material came from PBMCs. Source of these receptors: a human donor in good health. The CDR3 runs from the conserved cysteine through the conserved F or W. Fields, in order: CDR3 protein, CDR3 DNA, D gene, V gene, J gene, clone size. D genes are given only for firm matches. Only part of the rows carry a size: once, few, many, or a class if the clone is expanded.

CDR3: CASSKTGGSGELFF
DNA: TGTGCCAGTAGCAAAACAGGGGGCTCCGGGGAGCTGTTTTTT
D: TRBD1
V: TRBV19
J: TRBJ2-2
size: -

CDR3: CASSEGGETQYF
DNA: TGTGCCAGCAGTGAGGGCGGGGAGACCCAGTACTTC
D: -
V: TRBV2
J: TRBJ2-5
size: -

CDR3: CASSDGTGQETQYF
DNA: TGTGCCAGCAGTGACGGGACAGGCCAAGAGACCCAGTACTTC
D: TRBD1
V: TRBV6-5
J: TRBJ2-5
size: -

CDR3: CASSFYGQPGSPLHF
DNA: TGTGCCAGCAGTTTCTACGGACAGCCAGGGTCACCCCTCCACTTT
D: -
V: TRBV6-6
J: TRBJ1-6
size: few

CDR3: CASSPLGLAGMYNEQFF
DNA: TGCGCCAGCAGCCCCCTCGGACTAGCGGGGATGTACAATGAGCAGTTCTTC
D: TRBD2
V: TRBV4-3
J: TRBJ2-1
size: -

CDR3: CASSLLLGGTQYF
DNA: TGTGCCAGCAGCCTACTCTTGGGAGGGACCCAGTACTTC
D: -
V: TRBV7-9
J: TRBJ2-5
size: -

CDR3: CASSVPGTGATYEQYF
DNA: TGTGCCAGCAGTGTCCCCGGGACAGGGGCTACCTACGAGCAGTACTTC
D: TRBD1
V: TRBV2
J: TRBJ2-7
size: -

CDR3: CASSLGGGGYYNEQFF
DNA: TGTGCCAGCAGTTTGGGTGGCGGGGGCTATTACAATGAGCAGTTCTTC
D: -
V: TRBV6-5
J: TRBJ2-1
size: -

CDR3: CASSASLAGGGDTQYF
DNA: TGTGCCAGCAGCGCATCCTTAGCGGGGGGAGGGGATACGCAGTATTTT
D: TRBD2
V: TRBV9
J: TRBJ2-3
size: -

CDR3: CASSLGTNYGYTF
DNA: TGTGCCAGCAGCTTAGGGACAAACTATGGCTACACCTTC
D: -
V: TRBV7-2
J: TRBJ1-2
size: few

CDR3: CASSAGQGMEKLFF
DNA: TGTGCCAGCAGCGCCGGACAGGGGATGGAAAAACTGTTTTTT
D: TRBD1
V: TRBV9
J: TRBJ1-4
size: -

CDR3: CASSPPGQGKETQYF
DNA: TGTGCCAGCTCACCACCGGGACAGGGGAAAGAGACCCAGTACTTC
D: TRBD1
V: TRBV18
J: TRBJ2-5
size: -

CDR3: CASKVKRGPTYEQYF
DNA: TGTGCCAGCAAGGTGAAGCGGGGTCCCACCTACGAGCAGTACTTC
D: TRBD2
V: TRBV5-6
J: TRBJ2-7
size: -

CDR3: CASSFEGLAGAQETQYF
DNA: TGCGCCAGCAGCTTCGAGGGGCTAGCGGGGGCCCAAGAGACCCAGTACTTC
D: TRBD2
V: TRBV5-1
J: TRBJ2-5
size: -

CDR3: CASSVERGANTGELFF
DNA: TGTGCCAGCAGCGTAGAGCGGGGGGCGAATACCGGGGAGCTGTTTTTT
D: TRBD2
V: TRBV9
J: TRBJ2-2
size: -

CDR3: CASRVFGSSNTEAFF
DNA: TGTGCCAGCAGAGTTTTTGGCTCCTCCAACACTGAAGCTTTCTTT
D: -
V: TRBV25-1
J: TRBJ1-1
size: -

CDR3: CASSPPGLPRISYGYTF
DNA: TGTGCCAGCTCACCACCGGGACTGCCGAGGATCTCCTATGGCTACACCTTC
D: -
V: TRBV18
J: TRBJ1-2
size: once

CDR3: CASSFQERDTEAFF
DNA: TGTGCCAGCAGCTTCCAGGAGCGGGACACTGAAGCTTTCTTT
D: -
V: TRBV7-8
J: TRBJ1-1
size: -

CDR3: CASSLAARLNYGYTF
DNA: TGTGCCAGCAGCTTAGCAGCCAGGCTGAACTATGGCTACACCTTC
D: -
V: TRBV7-8
J: TRBJ1-2
size: -

CDR3: CASRLSQGLNTEAFF
DNA: TGTGCCAGCAGGCTCTCGCAGGGCTTGAACACTGAAGCTTTCTTT
D: -
V: TRBV6-1
J: TRBJ1-1
size: few

CDR3: CASTTILDRSTNTEAFF
DNA: TGTGCCAGCACAACCATCCTCGACAGATCCACGAACACTGAAGCTTTCTTT
D: -
V: TRBV19
J: TRBJ1-1
size: few

CDR3: CASSPSSNTEAFF
DNA: TGTGCCAGCAGCCCATCATCGAACACTGAAGCTTTCTTT
D: -
V: TRBV7-3
J: TRBJ1-1
size: once

CDR3: CASSSGQTGELFF
DNA: TGCGCCAGCAGCTCCGGACAGACCGGGGAGCTGTTTTTT
D: -
V: TRBV5-1
J: TRBJ2-2
size: -

CDR3: CASSRKSPTNPVGGGELFF
DNA: TGTGCCAGCAGCCGAAAATCCCCGACTAACCCGGTGGGGGGCGGGGAGCTGTTTTTT
D: -
V: TRBV7-3
J: TRBJ2-2
size: -

CDR3: CASSNFEPGDISQPQHF
DNA: TGTGCCAGCAGCAATTTCGAGCCTGGGGACATTAGTCAGCCCCAGCATTTT
D: -
V: TRBV21-1
J: TRBJ1-5
size: -

CDR3: CASSPRVETNEKLFF
DNA: TGTGCCAGCAGTCCCCGGGTGGAGACTAATGAAAAACTGTTTTTT
D: -
V: TRBV2
J: TRBJ1-4
size: once

CDR3: CASRSWPGPYEQYF
DNA: TGCGCCAGCCGATCCTGGCCAGGGCCCTACGAGCAGTACTTC
D: -
V: TRBV5-1
J: TRBJ2-7
size: -

CDR3: CASSRDSRNTGELFF
DNA: TGTGCCAGCAGCCGGGACAGCAGAAACACCGGGGAGCTGTTTTTT
D: TRBD1
V: TRBV7-3
J: TRBJ2-2
size: -

CDR3: CASPGQGEFYGYTF
DNA: TGTGCCAGCCCGGGACAGGGGGAGTTCTATGGCTACACCTTC
D: TRBD1
V: TRBV7-9
J: TRBJ1-2
size: -

CDR3: CASSLTTGGVGNQPQHF
DNA: TGTGCCAGCAGTTTGACGACAGGGGGGGTTGGCAATCAGCCCCAGCATTTT
D: TRBD1
V: TRBV28
J: TRBJ1-5
size: few

CDR3: CASSQEDRGAQHF
DNA: TGTGCCAGCAGCCAAGAAGACCGGGGAGCCCAGCATTTT
D: -
V: TRBV14
J: TRBJ1-5
size: -

CDR3: CASSDRDRADTQYF
DNA: TGTGCCAGCAGTGACCGGGACAGGGCAGATACGCAGTATTTT
D: TRBD1
V: TRBV6-6
J: TRBJ2-3
size: -

CDR3: CASSLGGSHYIQYF
DNA: TGTGCCAGCAGTTTAGGGGGGTCCCATTACATTCAGTACTTC
D: -
V: TRBV27
J: TRBJ2-4
size: -

CDR3: CASSAQDRGWPEAFF
DNA: TGTGCCAGTAGTGCCCAGGACAGGGGTTGGCCTGAAGCTTTCTTT
D: TRBD1
V: TRBV19
J: TRBJ1-1
size: -

CDR3: CATSSLQGPSPLHF
DNA: TGTGCCACCAGCAGCCTTCAGGGTCCGTCACCCCTCCACTTT
D: -
V: TRBV15
J: TRBJ1-6
size: -

CDR3: CASSVSGGSSYNEQFF
DNA: TGTGCCAGCAGCGTTAGCGGGGGTAGCTCCTACAATGAGCAGTTCTTC
D: TRBD2
V: TRBV9
J: TRBJ2-1
size: few

CDR3: CASSLGTGLRTGELFF
DNA: TGTGCCAGCAGCTTAGGGACAGGATTAAGGACCGGGGAGCTGTTTTTT
D: TRBD1
V: TRBV7-2
J: TRBJ2-2
size: -

CDR3: CASSPGTGGRNEQFF
DNA: TGTGCCAGCAGCCCCGGGACAGGGGGCCGGAATGAGCAGTTCTTC
D: TRBD1
V: TRBV9
J: TRBJ2-1
size: -

CDR3: CAWSVEGHDWLDTQYF
DNA: TGTGCCTGGAGTGTGGAGGGCCACGATTGGTTAGATACGCAGTATTTT
D: -
V: TRBV30
J: TRBJ2-3
size: -

CDR3: CASGPLDGIKRTEAFF
DNA: TGTGCTAGTGGTCCACTCGATGGAATAAAGAGGACTGAAGCTTTCTTT
D: -
V: TRBV12-5
J: TRBJ1-1
size: few

CDR3: CASSPDRGGFTEAFF
DNA: TGTGCCAGCTCACCGGACAGGGGAGGTTTCACTGAAGCTTTCTTT
D: TRBD1
V: TRBV18
J: TRBJ1-1
size: once

CDR3: CASSIRAGALYNEQFF
DNA: TGTGCCAGCAGCATCAGAGCGGGGGCCCTTTACAATGAGCAGTTCTTC
D: TRBD2
V: TRBV9
J: TRBJ2-1
size: -

CDR3: CASSLAGQGTGELFF
DNA: TGTGCCAGCAGCTTAGCGGGACAGGGTACCGGGGAGCTGTTTTTT
D: TRBD1
V: TRBV7-2
J: TRBJ2-2
size: once

CDR3: CASSPLDSATVPYEQYF
DNA: TGCGCCAGCAGCCCCCTAGATTCCGCGACTGTTCCCTACGAGCAGTACTTC
D: -
V: TRBV5-1
J: TRBJ2-7
size: -

CDR3: CASILRPGELFF
DNA: TGTGCCAGCATCCTACGTCCCGGGGAGCTGTTTTTT
D: -
V: TRBV6-6
J: TRBJ2-2
size: -

CDR3: CASSPRWGQLNTGELFF
DNA: TGTGCCAGCAGCCCACGTTGGGGACAGTTGAACACCGGGGAGCTGTTTTTT
D: TRBD1
V: TRBV7-8
J: TRBJ2-2
size: -

CDR3: CASSDDSGNTGELFF
DNA: TGTGCCAGCAGTGATGATAGCGGGAACACCGGGGAGCTGTTTTTT
D: -
V: TRBV6-4
J: TRBJ2-2
size: -